The subject of this entry is one T cell receptor beta chain. Its antigen is unidentified. The sample is drawn from a study of regulatory dendritic cells for organ transplantation. Germline lookup yields CDR1 SQVTM and CDR2 ANQGSEA. The length of the CDR3 is 13 residues. Trimming removed 2 bases from V and 2 bases from J; junction bases left unmatched: 2. Data came from immunoSEQ multiplex PCR; TCRdb stores just in-frame clones and leaves some out. The data hold about 29,000 clones, with about 75% observed a single time. Memory T cells were CD45RO+, naive were CD45RA+, sorted by FACS. Overall study findings and caveats: Regulatory dendritic cells appeared to expand memory CD8+ clones less than mature ones. Alloreactive memory CD8+ T cell pools varied considerably between individuals. Naive T cells showed high diversity, memory cells less, memory CD8+ least.

The clonotype comes from a human donor in good health. V and J are TRBV29-1 and TRBJ2-5, with 7 nucleotides matching TRBD1. The material sequenced was memory CD4+ T cells from blood. As for subset: CD45RO+ memory T cells. CDR3 residues: CSVETGAQETQYF. The CDR3 coding sequence is TGCAGCGTTGAAACAGGGGCACAAGAGACCCAGTACTTC.